The rows below give T cell receptor beta chains drawn from one sample of a study of identical twins. TCRdb passed the 5' RACE reads through MiXCR, listing each CDR3 protein once. This repertoire shows a few hundred thousand distinct CDR3 sequences, roughly an eighth found once; its top ten account for 0.8% to 1%. These same data were also listed under a study on yellow fever vaccine responses in identical twins.

The sequenced sample consisted of CD4+ T cells sorted from blood. These receptors all come from a woman between 18 and 29 years old in good health. Each CDR3 is given with its conserved first and last residue. D genes are given only for firm matches. For some rows the clone size is stated as once, few or many, or as a class when expanded; others skip it.

d_gene | abundance | j_gene | v_gene | CDR3aa | CDR3nt
- | few | TRBJ1-1 | TRBV7-2 | CASRRQENTEAFF | TGTGCCAGCAGACGACAGGAGAACACTGAAGCTTTCTTT
TRBD2 | - | TRBJ2-1 | TRBV3-1 | CASSQDRRTSGREYNEQFF | TGTGCCAGCAGCCAAGATCGCCGGACTAGCGGGAGAGAATACAATGAGCAGTTCTTC
- | - | TRBJ1-5 | TRBV4-2 | CASSPGAGQPQHF | TGTGCCAGCAGCCCTGGGGCCGGTCAGCCCCAGCATTTT
TRBD1 | - | TRBJ2-7 | TRBV28 | CASRRTGGYEQYF | TGTGCCAGCAGACGGACAGGGGGCTACGAGCAGTACTTC
- | - | TRBJ2-7 | TRBV28 | CASSSGGTGYYEQYF | TGTGCCAGCAGCTCCGGGGGGACAGGCTACTACGAGCAGTACTTC
- | - | TRBJ2-7 | TRBV7-9 | CASSLGGWGRVPDEQYF | TGTGCCAGCAGCTTAGGCGGATGGGGCAGGGTCCCTGACGAGCAGTACTTC
TRBD2 | many | TRBJ2-5 | TRBV12-3/TRBV12-4 | CASSHRLASNQETQYF | TGTGCCAGCAGCCACCGACTAGCGTCCAACCAAGAGACCCAGTACTTC
TRBD2 | - | TRBJ2-1 | TRBV2 | CASNRLAGGRYNEQFF | TGTGCCAGCAATCGACTAGCGGGGGGGCGCTACAATGAGCAGTTCTTC
- | - | TRBJ2-1 | TRBV7-9 | CASSPSDLRFDEQFF | TGTGCCAGCAGCCCGAGCGACCTTAGATTCGATGAGCAGTTCTTC
TRBD1 | - | TRBJ2-7 | TRBV6-2/TRBV6-3 | CASSYDGTGGPYEQYF | TGTGCCAGCAGTTACGATGGGACAGGAGGCCCCTACGAGCAGTACTTC
TRBD1 | - | TRBJ2-3 | TRBV9 | CASSVSGQDTDTQYF | TGTGCCAGCAGCGTAAGCGGACAGGACACAGATACGCAGTATTTT
- | few | TRBJ1-4 | TRBV12-3/TRBV12-4 | CASTVQGPREKLFF | TGTGCCAGCACCGTACAGGGACCCAGGGAAAAACTGTTTTTT
TRBD2 | few | TRBJ2-5 | TRBV6-2/TRBV6-3 | CASSYRRTSGVGYQETQYF | TGTGCCAGCAGTTACCGTCGGACTAGCGGTGTGGGGTACCAAGAGACCCAGTACTTC
TRBD2 | - | TRBJ2-2 | TRBV6-5 | CASSYSGTSSNTGELFF | TGTGCCAGCAGTTATTCAGGGACTAGCTCGAACACCGGGGAGCTGTTTTTT
- | many | TRBJ1-2 | TRBV3-1 | CASSQDRVGYTF | TGTGCCAGCAGCCAAGATCGAGTTGGCTACACCTTC
- | - | TRBJ1-5 | TRBV20-1 | CSAREDGGRFWGNQPQHF | TGCAGTGCTAGAGAGGACGGGGGCCGCTTCTGGGGCAATCAGCCCCAGCATTTT
TRBD2 | - | TRBJ2-7 | TRBV20-1 | CSARDQGLAGGAHEQYF | TGCAGTGCTAGAGATCAAGGACTAGCGGGAGGCGCCCACGAGCAGTACTTC
TRBD2 | - | TRBJ2-1 | TRBV11-2 | CASSLIPMGLAGYNEQFF | TGTGCCAGCAGCTTAATCCCGATGGGGCTAGCGGGGTACAATGAGCAGTTCTTC
- | few | TRBJ2-7 | TRBV18 | CASSPARGDIYEQYF | TGTGCCAGCTCACCGGCGAGGGGCGATATTTACGAGCAGTACTTC
- | - | TRBJ1-2 | TRBV20-1 | CSAPPPGDYTF | TGCAGTGCCCCACCCCCAGGGGACTACACCTTC
- | - | TRBJ2-5 | TRBV5-1 | CATNQGPQETQYF | TGCGCCACTAACCAGGGACCCCAAGAGACCCAGTACTTC
TRBD1 | - | TRBJ1-2 | TRBV3-1 | CASSQTPTGTYGYTF | TGTGCCAGCAGCCAAACCCCGACAGGGACCTATGGCTACACCTTC
TRBD2 | few | TRBJ2-3 | TRBV7-9 | CASSARLAGVFADTQYF | TGTGCCAGCAGCGCCCGACTAGCGGGGGTTTTCGCAGATACGCAGTATTTT
- | many | TRBJ2-3 | TRBV5-1 | CASSLAGPSTDTQYF | TGCGCCAGCAGCTTGGCGGGGCCTAGCACAGATACGCAGTATTTT
- | - | TRBJ2-7 | TRBV7-6 | CASNPRARGTISHEQYF | TGTGCCAGCAACCCTAGGGCGAGGGGCACCATCAGCCACGAGCAGTACTTC
- | few | TRBJ2-7 | TRBV28 | CASSNTNPGLLLEQYF | TGTGCCAGCAGTAACACGAACCCGGGACTCTTACTCGAGCAGTACTTC
TRBD1 | few | TRBJ2-7 | TRBV6-2/TRBV6-3 | CASSRNRGYEQYF | TGTGCCAGCAGTCGCAACAGGGGCTACGAGCAGTACTTC
TRBD1 | - | TRBJ2-7 | TRBV12-3/TRBV12-4 | CASSRDRIYSYEQYF | TGTGCCAGCAGTCGGGACAGGATCTACTCCTACGAGCAGTACTTC
- | few | TRBJ2-3 | TRBV6-1 | CASRGTLSTDTQYF | TGTGCCAGCAGAGGGACGCTGAGCACAGATACGCAGTATTTT
- | - | TRBJ2-1 | TRBV5-1 | CASSLPAGTYNEQFF | TGCGCCAGCAGCCTACCGGCGGGAACATACAATGAGCAGTTCTTC
- | - | TRBJ2-1 | TRBV6-1 | CASSEAAAPQGEQFF | TGTGCCAGCAGTGAAGCTGCGGCGCCGCAGGGGGAGCAGTTCTTC
- | many | TRBJ2-7 | TRBV29-1 | CSVDSTARGEQYF | TGCAGCGTTGATTCGACTGCACGGGGCGAGCAGTACTTC
TRBD1 | - | TRBJ2-7 | TRBV28 | CASSPSGQASYEQYF | TGTGCCAGCAGCCCCTCCGGACAGGCTTCCTACGAGCAGTACTTC
TRBD2 | few | TRBJ2-1 | TRBV20-1 | CSASSSGVVNEQFF | TGCAGTGCTAGTTCTAGCGGGGTCGTCAATGAGCAGTTCTTC
- | - | TRBJ2-7 | TRBV18 | CASSPPSNYEQYF | TGTGCCAGCTCACCACCGTCAAACTACGAGCAGTACTTC
- | - | TRBJ1-3 | TRBV30 | CAWMGGTNTIYF | TGTGCCTGGATGGGGGGTACAAACACCATATATTTT
- | few | TRBJ2-1 | TRBV25-1 | CASNPGQKRDEQFF | TGTGCCAGCAACCCCGGACAGAAAAGGGATGAGCAGTTCTTC
TRBD1 | - | TRBJ2-2 | TRBV2 | CASSDRGRETGELFF | TGTGCCAGCAGTGACAGGGGGCGCGAGACCGGGGAGCTGTTTTTT
- | many | TRBJ2-3 | TRBV4-3 | CASSPTRGTPNTDTQYF | TGCGCCAGCAGCCCCACCCGCGGGACTCCTAACACAGATACGCAGTATTTT
TRBD1 | few | TRBJ2-1 | TRBV5-1 | CASSKRQGYYNEQFF | TGCGCCAGCAGCAAACGACAGGGCTACTACAATGAGCAGTTCTTC
TRBD1 | many | TRBJ1-1 | TRBV12-3/TRBV12-4 | CASSLTGGSPEAFF | TGTGCCAGCAGTCTTACAGGGGGCTCGCCAGAAGCTTTCTTT
TRBD1 | - | TRBJ1-6 | TRBV6-1 | CASTLSGQGKAYNSPLHF | TGTGCCAGCACGCTAAGTGGACAGGGGAAAGCCTATAATTCACCCCTCCACTTT
TRBD2 | - | TRBJ2-7 | TRBV20-1 | CSARLTSGDQGWYF | TGCAGTGCTAGATTGACTAGCGGGGACCAAGGTTGGTACTTC
TRBD2 | few | TRBJ2-5 | TRBV25-1 | CASSDPREGGETQYF | TGTGCCAGCAGCGATCCAAGGGAGGGTGGGGAGACCCAGTACTTC